A selection of T cell receptor beta chains follows, all from one sample in a study of CD8 T cell repertoires and HIV-1 epitope variants. TCRdb's table, derived via immunoSEQ multiplex PCR, lists solely in-frame clones and lacks some. Here the sample spans roughly 4,600 clones, roughly two thirds being singletons. Which antigens these TCRs recognize remains unknown. Material: cultured CD8+ T cells derived from PBMCs. The receptors originated from a male donor with HIV. The CDR3 runs from the conserved cysteine through the conserved F or W. The order of the fields is V gene, D gene, clone size, J gene, CDR3 DNA, CDR3 protein. The D gene is left open where the match is weak. Size values are once, few and many counts, or a class for expanded clones, and some rows have none.

TRBV27,TRBD2,NA,TRBJ2-3,TGTGCCAGCAGTCCCGGGACTAGCGGGATCCCAGATACGCAGTATTTT,CASSPGTSGIPDTQYF
TRBV21-1,NA,NA,TRBJ1-1,TGTGCCAGCAGCAAACAAGCTTTCTTT,CASSKQAFF
TRBV11-2,NA,few,TRBJ2-6,TGTGCCAGCAGCTTAGGATGGTCGTCGGCTGGGGCCAACGTCCTGACTTTC,CASSLGWSSAGANVLTF
TRBV28,NA,NA,TRBJ1-5,TGTGCCAGCAGTTTCCCCGATCAGCCCCAGCATTTT,CASSFPDQPQHF
TRBV7-2,NA,NA,TRBJ2-3,TGTGCCAGCAGCGGATATCCGACAGCTAGCACAGATACGCAGTATTTT,CASSGYPTASTDTQYF
TRBV6-5,NA,NA,TRBJ2-5,TGTGCCAGCAGTCGGGGACTTCCAGAAGAGACCCAGTACTTC,CASSRGLPEETQYF
TRBV10-2,NA,NA,TRBJ2-1,TGCGCCAGCACTCCACTATCCAAATACAATGAGCAGTTCTTC,CASTPLSKYNEQFF
TRBV27,NA,NA,TRBJ2-7,TGTGCCAGCAGTTTAAGTCCTCTCTACGAGCAGTACTTC,CASSLSPLYEQYF
TRBV15,TRBD2,NA,TRBJ2-3,TGTGCCACCAGCAGTACTAGCGGGGGGGCAGATACGCAGTATTTT,CATSSTSGGADTQYF
TRBV5-1,TRBD2,few,TRBJ2-7,TGCGCCAGCAGCCCTCTAGGGACTAGCTCCTACGAGCAGTACTTC,CASSPLGTSSYEQYF
TRBV7-8,TRBD1,NA,TRBJ2-1,TGTGCCAGCAGCGGCCTTGAGGGGACAGGGTACAATCGGCAGTTCTTC,CASSGLEGTGYNRQFF
TRBV6-5,TRBD2,NA,TRBJ2-7,TGTGCCAGCAGTCCCGGGACTAGCGGGGGCAGCGAGCAGTACTTC,CASSPGTSGGSEQYF
TRBV6-5,NA,few,TRBJ2-7,TGTGCCAGCAGTTACGGGGCACAGGGCGAGCAGTACTTC,CASSYGAQGEQYF
TRBV27,TRBD1,NA,TRBJ2-7,TGTGCCAGCAGTTTTACAGGGGAGAACGAGCAGTACTTC,CASSFTGENEQYF
TRBV27,TRBD2,few,TRBJ2-3,TGTGCCAGCAGACCCACGACTAGCGGGAGGGCTAGCACAGATACGCAGTATTTT,CASRPTTSGRASTDTQYF
TRBV6-6,TRBD1,NA,TRBJ1-1,TGTGCCAGCAAAAAAGACAGGGGACGGAACACTGAAGCTTTCTTT,CASKKDRGRNTEAFF
TRBV11-2,TRBD1,NA,TRBJ2-3,TGTGCCAGCAGCCCTCGACAGGGAGGCACAGATACGCAGTATTTT,CASSPRQGGTDTQYF
TRBV27,NA,NA,TRBJ1-3,TGTGCCAGCAAAAGCGGGCCCCTCTCTGGAAACACCATATATTTT,CASKSGPLSGNTIYF
TRBV6-5,NA,NA,TRBJ2-1,TGTGCCAGCAGTTTAGGAGGGGGGGGGCAGTTCTTC,CASSLGGGGQFF
TRBV5-6,NA,NA,TRBJ2-5,TGTGCCAGCAGCTTCCTAACACCTCAAGAGACCCAGTACTTC,CASSFLTPQETQYF
TRBV19,TRBD2,NA,TRBJ2-7,TGTGCCAGTAGTTCTCTATCCGGGACTAGCGGGAGTATGGGGCAGTACTTC,CASSSLSGTSGSMGQYF
TRBV6-6,TRBD2,NA,TRBJ2-7,TGTGCCAGCAGTGCGGGGACTATCGAGCAGTACTTC,CASSAGTIEQYF
TRBV13,NA,hyperexpanded,TRBJ2-5,TGTGCCAGCAGCTCCGCCGGGATAGATCAAGAGACCCAGTACTTC,CASSSAGIDQETQYF
TRBV27,NA,few,TRBJ2-7,TGTGCCAGCAGTTTGAGGGGGTCCTACGAGCAGTACTTC,CASSLRGSYEQYF
TRBV28,NA,few,TRBJ1-4,TGTGCCAGCAGTTTACCCACAGGGGAAAAACTGTTTTTT,CASSLPTGEKLFF
TRBV10-3,TRBD2,NA,TRBJ2-7,TGTGCCATCAGTGCCGGGACTAGCGGGACCCAGATGTACGAGCAGTACTTC,CAISAGTSGTQMYEQYF
TRBV5-6,NA,NA,TRBJ1-1,TGTGCCAGCAGCTGGGCTTTGAACACTGAAGCTTTCTTT,CASSWALNTEAFF
TRBV15,NA,NA,TRBJ1-1,TGTGCCACCAGCAGAGATACGGGGCACCAGAACACTGAAGCTTTCTTT,CATSRDTGHQNTEAFF
TRBV5-6,NA,NA,TRBJ1-2,TGTGCCAGCAGCTTTTTCACCGGGACATCTAACTATGGCTACACCTTC,CASSFFTGTSNYGYTF
TRBV7-2,TRBD1,once,TRBJ1-6,TGTGCCAGCAGACTCGACAGGGGGAATTCACCCCTCCACTTT,CASRLDRGNSPLHF
TRBV5-4,NA,NA,TRBJ2-2,TGTGCCAGCAGCTTGGTCGACACCGGGGAGCTGTTTTTT,CASSLVDTGELFF
TRBV14,NA,NA,TRBJ2-7,TGTGCCAGCAGCCAAGAAGGGCAGGGGTACGAGCAGTACTTC,CASSQEGQGYEQYF
TRBV6-1,TRBD1,NA,TRBJ1-1,TGTGCCAGCAGCAAGACAGGGCGGAACACTGAAGCTTTCTTT,CASSKTGRNTEAFF
TRBV7-6,NA,NA,TRBJ1-1,TGTGCCAGCAGCTTAGGGGAGAACACTGAAGCTTTCTTT,CASSLGENTEAFF
TRBV10-1,NA,NA,TRBJ1-6,TGCGCCAGCAGTGCGCCCACCAGTGGAACTGTTTCACCCCTCCACTTT,CASSAPTSGTVSPLHF
TRBV5-1,NA,few,TRBJ1-1,TGCGCCAGCAGCCCCTTGGAGGGGACTGAAGCTTTCTTT,CASSPLEGTEAFF
TRBV27,NA,NA,TRBJ1-2,TGTGCCAGCAGTTTTCGCTCGGGAAACTATGGCTACACCTTC,CASSFRSGNYGYTF
TRBV4-2,NA,NA,TRBJ1-4,TGTGCCAGCAGCCAAGGATCACAGGAGGAACTGTTTTTT,CASSQGSQEELFF
TRBV18,NA,medium-sized,TRBJ1-2,TGTGCCAGCTCACCAAATTCAGGGGAGGGCTATGGCTACACCTTC,CASSPNSGEGYGYTF
TRBV5-4,NA,NA,TRBJ2-2,TGTGCCAGCAGCTTTCTGGGGCCCGGGGAGCTGTTTTTT,CASSFLGPGELFF
TRBV29-1,NA,NA,TRBJ2-1,TGCAGCGCCGCTGAAGCTAACTCCTACAATGAGCAGTTCTTC,CSAAEANSYNEQFF
TRBV11-2,NA,few,TRBJ2-7,TGTGCCAGCAGCTCTGCAGACATCTCCTACGAGCAGTACTTC,CASSSADISYEQYF
TRBV4-3,NA,NA,TRBJ1-5,TGCGCCAGCAGCCAAGTTTGGGGAATCGATCAGCCCCAGCATTTT,CASSQVWGIDQPQHF
TRBV4-3,TRBD2,few,TRBJ2-7,TGCGCCAGCAGCCAAGATTACGGGACTAGCGGCTACGAGCAGTACTTC,CASSQDYGTSGYEQYF
TRBV6-5,TRBD2,NA,TRBJ2-7,TGTGCCAGCAGCCCGGGGGGGGGCGAGCAGTACTTC,CASSPGGGEQYF